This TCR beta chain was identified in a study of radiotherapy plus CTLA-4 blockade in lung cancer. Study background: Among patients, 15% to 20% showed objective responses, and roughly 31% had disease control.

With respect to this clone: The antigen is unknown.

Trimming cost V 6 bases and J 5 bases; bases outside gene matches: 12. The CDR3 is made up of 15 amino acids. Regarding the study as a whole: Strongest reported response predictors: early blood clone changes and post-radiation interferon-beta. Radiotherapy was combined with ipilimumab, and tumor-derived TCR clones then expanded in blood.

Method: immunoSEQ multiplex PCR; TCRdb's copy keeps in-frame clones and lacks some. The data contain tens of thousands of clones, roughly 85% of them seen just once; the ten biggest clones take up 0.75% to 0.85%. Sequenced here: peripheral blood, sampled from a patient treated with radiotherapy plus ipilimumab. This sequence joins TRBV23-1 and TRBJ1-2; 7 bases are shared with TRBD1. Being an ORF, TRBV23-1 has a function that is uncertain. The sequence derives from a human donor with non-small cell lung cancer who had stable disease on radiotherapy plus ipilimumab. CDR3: CASRPSDRVEYGYTF. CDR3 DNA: TGCGCCAGCAGACCCTCTGACAGGGTTGAGTATGGCTACACCTTC.